Below are 2 T cell receptor beta chains sequenced from a single sample in a study of blood T cell repertoires in COVID-19 (dated by TCRdb to 2019 to 2021). The library was made by the immunoSEQ multiplex PCR assay. What TCRdb holds here is the immuneACCESS table cut down to in-frame rearrangements. Part of the clones is not present; checked against another copy, under half of the missing clones reflect an unresolved V gene, and the others are unexplained. The sample includes 150,000 to 200,000 clones, with 60% to 80% observed a single time. Roughly 2.8% of the sample is in the top ten clones. The sequenced sample was peripheral blood. All receptors derive from an older man with acute or convalescent COVID-19.

This chain uses TRBV24-1 with TRBJ2-6; no clear D gene. Deletions cut 7 bases from V and 2 bases from J, with 17 bases between. The CDR3 is 17 residues long. Germline values: CDR1 KGHDR, CDR2 SFDVKD. The CDR3 loop reads CATSPAAWVAGANVLTF. For the CDR3, the DNA is TGTGCCACCAGCCCCGCGGCGTGGGTGGCTGGGGCCAACGTCCTGACTTTC.

This clone was observed a few times. This sequence joins TRBV7-9 and TRBJ2-3, with 8 bases fitting TRBD2. Germline V gene data show CDR1 as SEHNR and CDR2 as FQNEAQ (reference sequence). J was trimmed by 7 bases and V by 5 bases; bases with no gene match: 17. The CDR3 spans 17 residues. The CDR3 here is CASSPFLGLGDVYTQYF. The CDR3 DNA reads as TGTGCCAGCAGCCCATTTCTGGGACTAGGTGATGTTTATACGCAGTATTTT.